The 21 T cell receptor beta chains presented below share a single source sample, sequenced in a study of T cells in localized non-small cell lung cancer. TCRdb's copy holds only in-frame clones and misses some; the assay was immunoSEQ multiplex PCR. Found here are roughly 66,000 clones, approximately 87% of them singletons; the top ten hold roughly 1.9%. This sample comprised peripheral blood, obtained before any cancer treatment. The receptors originated from a woman aged 40-69 years with stage I lung adenocarcinoma.

This clone was detected only once. CDR3: CASMPRGQGEVRGETQYF. CDR3 nucleotide sequence: TGTGCCAGCATGCCACGGGGGCAGGGGGAAGTCCGTGGAGAGACCCAGTACTTC. The chain recombines TRBV21-1 with TRBJ2-5; TRBD1 is the table's D call, not checked against the DNA. TRBV21-1 is a documented pseudogene. The CDR3 is 18 residues long.

V and J are TRBV6-5 and TRBJ1-2; D gene unclear. Trimming stripped 2 bases from V and 4 bases from J, with 8 bases between. The CDR3 loop spans 13 amino acids. Germline CDR1 MNHEY, CDR2 SVGAGI. The CDR3 DNA reads TGTGCCAGCAGTTACAGCAGGACCTATGGCTACACCTTC. This encodes CASSYSRTYGYTF.

The chain uses TRBV19 and TRBJ1-1, with a weak D call TRBD1 (6 bases). Germline-derived CDR1 and CDR2 are LNHDA and SQIVND (reference sequence). The CDR3 has 16 amino acids. V lost 0 bases to trimming and J lost 9 bases, with 20 bases between them. The DNA of the CDR3 is TGTGCCAGTAGTATAGATCTAGGGGGAGGAAAGGACCAAGCTTTCTTT. It specifies CASSIDLGGGKDQAFF.

In its sample, this clone was seen once. The chain is built from TRBV9 and TRBJ1-2; D is possibly TRBD1 (6 bases). Per the germline V gene, CDR1 is SGDLS and CDR2 is YYNGEE. V lost 4 bases to trimming and J lost 8 bases, with 18 bases between them. The CDR3 is 14 residues long. Written as DNA, the CDR3 is TGTGCCAGCAGCCAGGGGCAGGGAGACTTCGGCTACACCTTC. The encoded protein is CASSQGQGDFGYTF.

The rearrangement uses TRBV28 and TRBJ2-7, with a tentative D call TRBD2 (5 bases). CDR1 and CDR2 from the germline V gene are MDHEN and SYDVKM. The CDR3 totals 18 residues. V was trimmed by 6 bases and J by 0 bases, leaving 24 bases between them. CDR3 region: CASSPSLGVAGSSYEQYF. The CDR3 DNA is TGTGCCAGCAGCCCGTCTCTCGGGGTGGCAGGTAGCTCCTACGAGCAGTACTTC.

CDR3 nucleotides: TGTGCCAGCAGGTCCGGACAGGGCGGCAATCAGCCCCAGCATTTT. Protein product: CASRSGQGGNQPQHF. The V and J genes are TRBV7-8 and TRBJ1-5; TRBD1 matches at 8 bases. This CDR3 spans 15 amino acids. V was pared by 6 bases and J by 2 bases, with 6 bases of the junction left unmatched. The germline CDR1 and CDR2 sequences are SGHVS and FQNEAQ.

The genes are TRBV29-1 and TRBJ1-1; D gene unclear. V was pared by 6 bases and J by 0 bases, with 11 bases between. There are 13 residues in the CDR3. The germline V gene encodes CDR1 SQVTM and CDR2 ANQGSEA. This CDR3 is CSVEGLMNTEAFF. CDR3 DNA: TGCAGCGTAGAGGGTCTCATGAACACTGAAGCTTTCTTT.

The chain has TRBV2 and TRBJ2-3; D is uncertain. CDR1 is SNHLY and CDR2 is FYNNEI in the germline V gene. Deletions cut 1 base from V and 0 bases from J, with 8 bases between. The CDR3 sequence is 15 residues long. The DNA of the CDR3 is TGTGCCAGCAGTGAAGGAGCCCTTAGCACAGATACGCAGTATTTT. It codes for CASSEGALSTDTQYF.

The gene calls are TRBV7-2 and TRBJ1-5; 9 bases align to TRBD1. There are 15 residues in the CDR3. V dropped 6 bases and J dropped 6; count of bases not matched to a gene: 9. Germline V gives CDR1 SGHTA, CDR2 FQGNSA. As DNA, the CDR3 is TGTGCCAGCAGTCCAACAGGGGGCGGGGGTCAGCCCCAGCATTTT. This translates into CASSPTGGGGQPQHF.

This clone was observed once. V gene TRBV7-9 combines with J gene TRBJ2-4; weak D call: TRBD1 (6 bases). The CDR3 is made up of 15 amino acids. The V gene's germline CDR1 is SEHNR and CDR2 FQNEAQ (reference sequence). Trimming shortened V by 5 bases and J by 0 bases, and 11 bases separated the two germline ends. CDR3 sequence reads: CASSREQGAKNIQYF. Here the CDR3 DNA reads TGTGCCAGCAGCCGGGAACAGGGAGCCAAAAACATTCAGTACTTC. Full variable domain (outside the CDR3, taken from reference TRBV7-9 and TRBJ2-4): DTGVSQNPRHKITKRGQNVTFRCDPISEHNRLYWYRQTLGQGPEFLTYFQNEAQLEKSRLLSDRFSAERPKGSFSTLEIQRTEQGDSAMYLCASSREQGAKNIQYFGAGTRLSVL.

The CDR3 DNA reads TGTGCCAGCAGTGAACTCCTCGATGCGGGTGAGCTGTTTTTT. Protein sequence: CASSELLDAGELFF. This chain links TRBV2 with TRBJ1-4; D uncertain. This CDR3 is built from 14 residues. Per the germline V gene, CDR1 is SNHLY and CDR2 is FYNNEI. V was pared by 2 bases and J by 14 bases, with 18 bases between. The full variable domain, rest sourced from reference TRBV2 and TRBJ1-4, is EPEVTQTPSHQVTQMGQEVILRCVPISNHLYFYWYRQILGQKVEFLVSFYNNEISEKSEIFDDQFSVERPDGSNFTLKIRSTKLEDSAMYFCASSELLDAGELFFGSGTQLSVL.

The gene calls are TRBV10-3 and TRBJ1-2; 7 bases are shared with TRBD1. The germline gives CDR1 ENHRY, CDR2 SYGVKD. The CDR3 is 14 amino acids. Trimming took 6 bases from V and 8 from J; bases not matched to a gene: 12. CDR3 DNA sequence: TGTGCCATCAGGGAATCCGGGACAGCTCTGGGCTACACCTTC. Protein sequence: CAIRESGTALGYTF.

This chain joins TRBV10-3 and TRBJ2-5; tentatively, D is TRBD2 (6 bases). Germline V gene data show CDR1 as ENHRY and CDR2 as SYGVKD. CDR3 length equals 12 residues. V was clipped by 6 bases and J by 4 bases, with 9 bases between them. The DNA for the CDR3 is TGTGCCATCAGCGAACTAGCAGAGACCCAGTACTTC. Protein product: CAISELAETQYF.

The V call is TRBV4-3, the J call TRBJ1-2; 9 bases align to TRBD1. The J segment lost 5 bases and the V segment lost 3 bases, leaving 1 base of the junction unmatched. CDR3 size: 13 residues. Germline V gene lookup returns CDR1 LGHNA and CDR2 YSLEER. CDR3 sequence: CASSQGQGYGYTF. The CDR3 nucleotides are TGCGCCAGCAGCCAGGGACAGGGTTATGGCTACACCTTC.

The rearrangement links TRBV7-9 to TRBJ1-1; TRBD1 aligns across 8 bases. Germline V gives CDR1 SEHNR, CDR2 FQNEAQ (reference sequence). This CDR3 is 16 amino acids long. J was trimmed by 4 bases and V by 5 bases; bases with no gene match: 12. In DNA form, the CDR3 reads TGTGCCAGCAGCCATTCGAGACAGGGGTCAGGCACTGAAGCTTTCTTT. It translates to CASSHSRQGSGTEAFF.

This clone came up once. The V call is TRBV9, the J call TRBJ2-3, with 9 bases identical to TRBD1. Germline V CDR1 and CDR2: SGDLS, YYNGEE. The ends lost 4 bases at V and 4 bases at J; junction bases unmatched: 10. The CDR3 totals 16 residues. The CDR3 DNA reads as TGTGCCAGCAGCCCCGGGACAGGGTTAGGAGCAGATACGCAGTATTTT. Amino acids: CASSPGTGLGADTQYF.

The genes are TRBV30 and TRBJ2-1; 11 nucleotides match TRBD1. CDR1 GTSNPN and CDR2 SVGIG come from the germline V gene (reference sequence). The CDR3 is 15 residues long. The DNA of the CDR3 is TGTGCTCGGGACAGGGGGACCCCCTCCTACAATGAGCAGTTCTTC. It yields the protein CARDRGTPSYNEQFF.

The chain links TRBV28 to TRBJ1-5; 9 bases are shared with TRBD1. Germline lookup yields CDR1 MDHEN and CDR2 SYDVKM. J lost 1 base, V lost 6 bases, and 10 bases had no gene match. The CDR3 is made up of 17 amino acids. The CDR3: CASRGLGQGMSNQPQHF. CDR3 DNA: TGTGCCAGCAGGGGACTAGGACAGGGGATGAGCAATCAGCCCCAGCATTTT.

The chain uses TRBV28 and TRBJ2-3, with 7 bases identical to TRBD2. This CDR3 contains 15 residues. Unmatched junction bases numbered 12, after V lost 9 bases and J lost 3 bases. The germline V gene has CDR1 MDHEN and CDR2 SYDVKM. As DNA, the CDR3 is TGTGCCAGTCTTGGATGGGGGGGAGGTACAGATACGCAGTATTTT. Protein: CASLGWGGGTDTQYF.

The chain links TRBV5-1 to TRBJ2-3; 7 bases fit TRBD2. Losses at the gene ends were 4 bases for V and 4 bases for J; bases not matched to a gene: 9. CDR3 length: 15 amino acids. CDR1 is SGHRS, CDR2 YFSETQ, per germline. This CDR3 is CASSQTERDPDTQYF. CDR3 DNA: TGCGCCAGCAGCCAGACAGAGCGGGACCCAGATACGCAGTATTTT.

V is TRBV7-6 and J is TRBJ2-2, with D hard to call. The germline gives CDR1 SGHVS, CDR2 FNYEAQ. V was shortened by 1 base and J by 4 bases, with 10 bases between the two germline ends. The length of the CDR3 is 15 residues. The CDR3 loop reads CASSLVAPPTGELFF. DNA for the CDR3: TGTGCCAGCAGCTTAGTGGCCCCCCCCACCGGGGAGCTGTTTTTT.